The 23 T cell receptor beta chains below all came from one sample that was sequenced in a study of response to subunit inactivated influenza vaccine. TCRdb fed the RT-PCR reads into MiXCR, producing one record per CDR3 protein. The sample contains roughly 760,000 distinct CDR3 sequences, around 21% of which appear only once. This specimen consisted of PBMCs from blood, obtained 4 to 6 days after vaccination. Receptors were obtained from a man between 45 and 60 years old who received an inactivated influenza vaccine.

The gene calls are TRBV28 and TRBJ1-2; the D gene is possibly TRBD1 (6 bases). Germline CDR1 and CDR2: MDHEN and SYDVKM. This CDR3 is 15 amino acids long. V was trimmed by 8 bases and J by 5 bases, leaving 21 bases between them. The DNA of the CDR3 is TGTGCCAGCTTCAACTCGGGGGCTGGCGGGTATGGCTACACCTTC. Protein product: CASFNSGAGGYGYTF.

This clonotype appeared many times. The rearrangement uses TRBV12-3 or TRBV12-4 and TRBJ2-7, with 7 bases aligning to TRBD1. After removal of 6 bases from V and 5 bases from J, the junction contained 13 bases not matched to a gene. The CDR3 runs 15 residues. The CDR3 DNA reads as TGTGCCAGCAGAAATGACAGGGAATTTTTAAACGAGCAGTACTTC. Its translation is CASRNDREFLNEQYF.

The chain links TRBV29-1 to TRBJ2-7; D is unresolved. Germline V gene data show CDR1 as SQVTM and CDR2 as ANQGSEA. There are 14 residues in the CDR3. V gave up 0 bases and J gave up 0 bases, with 9 bases separating them. CDR3 region: CSVEDPRSSYEQYF. The CDR3 DNA sequence: TGCAGCGTTGAAGATCCTCGGAGCTCCTACGAGCAGTACTTC.

This clonotype occurred a few times. The chain carries TRBV20-1 and TRBJ2-5; no firm D call. Trimming left V 3 bases short and J 4 bases short, with 12 bases between. CDR1 is DFQATT, CDR2 SNEGSKA, per germline (reference sequence). CDR3 size: 13 residues. CDR3 DNA sequence: TGCAGTGCTAGCCCTACAGAGAGAGAGACCCAGTACTTC. Residues: CSASPTERETQYF.

The chain has TRBV10-3 and TRBJ1-1; 8 positions agree with TRBD1. V lost 0 bases to trimming and J lost 0 bases; unmatched junction nucleotides: 12. This CDR3 contains 19 residues. Germline V gives CDR1 ENHRY, CDR2 SYGVKD. This chain's CDR3 is CAISESQRQGNRMNTEAFF. The CDR3 DNA follows: TGTGCCATCAGTGAGTCACAAAGACAGGGGAATCGGATGAACACTGAAGCTTTCTTT.

The rearrangement uses TRBV5-5 and TRBJ1-6, with D tentatively TRBD1 (5 bases). Between the trimmed V and J ends, which lost 0 bases and 9 bases, there was a span of 10 bases. The CDR3 is made up of 14 amino acids. Germline CDR1 and CDR2: SGHKS and YYEKEE (reference sequence). The CDR3 protein is CASSLAGQGSPLHF. Here the CDR3 DNA reads TGTGCCAGCAGCTTGGCAGGGCAGGGTTCACCCCTCCACTTT.

The CDR3 is CASSAQTGVSEKLFF. CDR3 DNA: TGTGCCAGCAGCGCCCAGACAGGGGTTAGTGAAAAACTGTTTTTT. The rearrangement uses TRBV7-2 and TRBJ1-4; 8 bases agree with TRBD1. The CDR3 totals 15 residues. Germline trimming cut 5 bases from V and 7 bases from J; bases unmatched to any gene: 9. Per germline, CDR1 SGHTA and CDR2 FQGNSA.

The rearrangement uses TRBV12-3 or TRBV12-4 and TRBJ2-4; no definite D call. Trimming took 8 bases from V and 8 from J, leaving 16 bases between them. The CDR3 has 13 amino acids. CDR3 amino acids: CASLSSVSHIQYF. The CDR3 DNA is TGTGCCAGCCTCTCCTCGGTCAGTCACATTCAGTACTTC.

The chain has TRBV11-2 and TRBJ2-1; TRBD2 matches at 9 bases. The ends lost 0 bases at V and 7 bases at J; junction bases unmatched: 7. This CDR3 has 16 residues. Germline V gene data show CDR1 as SGHAT and CDR2 as FQNNGV. The CDR3 region is CASSLDGGLAKNEQFF. The CDR3 DNA follows: TGTGCCAGCAGCTTAGACGGGGGACTAGCCAAGAATGAGCAGTTCTTC.

The V and J genes are TRBV12-3 or TRBV12-4 and TRBJ2-1; TRBD2 agrees at 8 bases. The J segment lost 2 bases and the V segment lost 5 bases, leaving 8 bases of the junction unmatched. This CDR3 spans 16 amino acids. This CDR3 is CASSVLPGLAYNEQFF. CDR3 coding DNA: TGTGCCAGCAGTGTGCTTCCGGGACTAGCCTACAATGAGCAGTTCTTC.

V gene TRBV4-2 combines with J gene TRBJ1-4; tentative D call: TRBD1 (6 bases). V was pared by 6 bases and J by 8 bases, with 16 bases between. Germline V CDR1 and CDR2: LGHNA, YNFKEQ. The CDR3 consists of 14 residues. CDR3 in amino acids: CASSQNRAGEKLFF. The CDR3 DNA follows: TGTGCCAGCAGTCAGAACAGGGCAGGCGAAAAACTGTTTTTT.

The chain employs TRBV4-2 and TRBJ2-1, with 8 bases fitting TRBD2. CDR3 length equals 15 residues. Losses at the gene ends were 0 bases for V and 7 bases for J; bases not matched to a gene: 5. The germline CDR1 and CDR2 sequences are LGHNA and YNFKEQ. The CDR3 reads CASSQDFGGANEQFF. CDR3 in DNA: TGTGCCAGCAGCCAAGATTTCGGGGGGGCGAATGAGCAGTTCTTC.

A few counts support this clonotype. CDR3 sequence: CASSLVRQKILKNIQYF. CDR3 sequence (DNA): TGTGCCAGCAGCTTAGTTCGGCAGAAAATACTCAAAAACATTCAGTACTTC. This chain connects TRBV11-2 to TRBJ2-4, with D uncertain. V lost 1 base, J lost 3 bases, and 16 bases lay in between. Per the germline V gene, CDR1 is SGHAT and CDR2 is FQNNGV. The CDR3 sequence is 17 residues long.

This clonotype occurred once. The chain is built from TRBV7-6 and TRBJ2-3; 9 nucleotides line up with TRBD2. The CDR3 totals 16 residues. J was trimmed by 5 bases and V by 1 base; bases with no gene match: 7. In germline, CDR1 is SGHVS, CDR2 FNYEAQ. The chain's CDR3 is CASSLVREGRVDTQYF. In nucleotides, the CDR3 is TGTGCCAGCAGCTTAGTGCGGGAGGGCCGTGTAGATACGCAGTATTTT.

V is TRBV4-2 and J is TRBJ1-1; the match to TRBD1 covers 7 bases. Germline CDR1 is LGHNA and CDR2 is YNFKEQ. The V gene end was trimmed by 0 bases and the J gene end by 5 bases; junction bases not matched to a gene: 6. The CDR3 contains 15 residues. CDR3 DNA sequence: TGTGCCAGCAGCCAAGATGGCCAGGGGGGGACTGAAGCTTTCTTT. It translates to CASSQDGQGGTEAFF.

CDR3 sequence reads: CSVELQGANYEQYF. The CDR3 nucleotides are TGCAGCGTTGAATTACAAGGGGCGAACTACGAGCAGTACTTC. The chain uses TRBV29-1 and TRBJ2-7; D perhaps matches TRBD1 (5 bases). Trimming took off 2 bases at V and 3 bases at J, with 14 bases between the two ends. From germline, CDR1 is SQVTM and CDR2 ANQGSEA. This CDR3 has 14 amino acids.

The V gene is TRBV12-3 or TRBV12-4, the J gene TRBJ2-2, with TRBD2 identical over 9 bases. Trimming at V came to 6 bases and at J to 4 bases, leaving 6 bases not matched to a gene. This CDR3 contains 15 residues. The CDR3 bases are TGTGCCAGCAGGGGGACTAGCCGCCCCACCGGGGAGCTGTTTTTT. This sequence encodes CASRGTSRPTGELFF.

This sequence joins TRBV4-3 and TRBJ2-2, with D tentatively TRBD2 (5 bases). The length of the CDR3 is 18 residues. V was pared by 3 bases and J by 2 bases, with 19 bases between. CDR1 and CDR2 (germline): LGHNA, YSLEER. DNA for the CDR3: TGCGCCAGCAGCCAGCATCCGAGCGGAAGACTTAACACCGGGGAGCTGTTTTTT. It translates to CASSQHPSGRLNTGELFF.

This clonotype was detected only a few times. The gene calls are TRBV18 and TRBJ2-7, with D possibly matching TRBD2 (6 bases). The CDR3 has 15 amino acids. V lost 2 bases and J lost 5, with 16 bases in between. Germline V gene lookup returns CDR1 KGHSH and CDR2 LQKENI. The CDR3 here is CASSPSSPPGDEQYF. In nucleotides, the CDR3 is TGTGCCAGCTCACCATCCAGCCCCCCGGGGGACGAGCAGTACTTC.

The chain carries TRBV18 and TRBJ2-1; possibly TRBD1 for D (7 bases). Between the trimmed V and J ends, which lost 1 base and 3 bases, there was a span of 10 bases. The CDR3 consists of 15 residues. In germline, CDR1 is KGHSH, CDR2 LQKENI. The CDR3 nucleotides are TGTGCCAGCTCACCACAGCAGGGGGGCTACAATGAGCAGTTCTTC. Translation: CASSPQQGGYNEQFF.

This clonotype was observed a handful of times. The V gene is TRBV20-1, the J gene TRBJ2-5; a weak D match, TRBD1 (6 bases). V gave up 4 bases and J gave up 2 bases, with 14 bases separating them. The CDR3 length is 14 residues. Germline V gene data show CDR1 as DFQATT and CDR2 as SNEGSKA (reference sequence). CDR3 protein: CSATLGAGQETQYF. The CDR3 coding sequence is TGCAGTGCTACCCTGGGGGCAGGGCAAGAGACCCAGTACTTC.

This chain connects TRBV6-2 or TRBV6-3 to TRBJ2-3; 10 bases align to TRBD2. CDR3 length: 14 residues. After removal of 5 bases from V and 2 bases from J, the junction contained 1 base not matched to a gene. In germline, CDR1 is MNHEY, CDR2 SVGEGT. CDR3 in DNA: TGTGCCAGCAGTACTAGCGGGGACACAGATACGCAGTATTTT. Translated, it gives CASSTSGDTDTQYF.

The chain uses TRBV6-2 or TRBV6-3 and TRBJ2-2; maybe TRBD1 (5 bases). V lost 6 bases, J lost 2 bases, and 10 bases lay in between. The CDR3 sequence is 14 residues long. Per the germline V gene, CDR1 is MNHEY and CDR2 is SVGEGT. The CDR3, as DNA: TGTGCCAGCAGCACAGGACACAACACCGGGGAGCTGTTTTTT. As protein: CASSTGHNTGELFF.